The subject of this entry is one T cell receptor beta chain. Its antigen is undetermined. Germline V gene lookup returns CDR1 SGHVS and CDR2 FNYEAQ. Trimming took 5 bases from V and 4 from J, leaving 18 bases between them. The CDR3 sequence is 15 residues long. Repertoires were generated with immunoSEQ multiplex PCR, while TCRdb's copy carries only in-frame clones and drops some. In the table there are 2,000 to 3,000 clones, under 75% of which are singletons. Each fraction contributed one roughly 500,000-cell aliquot for sequencing. The data originate from a study of coeliac disease. Study details: High-resolution HLA typing was lacking; TRBV7-2 bias was queried instead.

General study results and limits: Largely private TRB repertoires meant most sequences were sample-unique.

This clonotype was sampled from a woman between 65 and 79 years old with celiac disease on a gluten-free diet. This chain links TRBV7-6 with TRBJ2-7, with D perhaps TRBD1 (5 bases). Source material: intraepithelial lymphocytes from the gut. This CDR3 reads CASSRPGAGLYEQYF. In DNA, the CDR3 is TGTGCCAGCAGCCGCCCTGGGGCAGGCCTATACGAGCAGTACTTC. The complete variable domain, with remaining parts taken from reference TRBV7-6 and TRBJ2-7, reads GAGVSQSPRYKVTKRGQDVALRCDPISGHVSLYWYRQALGQGPEFLTYFNYEAQQDKSGLPNDRFSAERPEGSISTLTIQRTEQRDSAMYRCASSRPGAGLYEQYFGPGTRLTVT.